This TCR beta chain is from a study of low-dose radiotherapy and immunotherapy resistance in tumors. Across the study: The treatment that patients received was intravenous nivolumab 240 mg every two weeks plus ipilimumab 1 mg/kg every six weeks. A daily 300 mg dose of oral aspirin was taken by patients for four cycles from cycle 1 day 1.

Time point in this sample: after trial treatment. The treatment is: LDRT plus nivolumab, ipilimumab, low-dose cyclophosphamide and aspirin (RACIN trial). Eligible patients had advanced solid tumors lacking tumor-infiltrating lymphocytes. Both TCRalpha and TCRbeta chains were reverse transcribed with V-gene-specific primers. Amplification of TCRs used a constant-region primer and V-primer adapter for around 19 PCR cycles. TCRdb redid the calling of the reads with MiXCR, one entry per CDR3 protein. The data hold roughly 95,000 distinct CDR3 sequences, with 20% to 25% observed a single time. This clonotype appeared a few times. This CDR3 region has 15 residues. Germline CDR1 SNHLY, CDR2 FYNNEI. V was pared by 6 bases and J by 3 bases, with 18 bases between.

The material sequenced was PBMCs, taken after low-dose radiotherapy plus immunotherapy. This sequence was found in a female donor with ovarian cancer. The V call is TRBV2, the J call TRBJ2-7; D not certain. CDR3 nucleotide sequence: TGTGCCAGCAGGCAAGACGGTCTATACTACTACGAGCAGTACTTC. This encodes CASRQDGLYYYEQYF. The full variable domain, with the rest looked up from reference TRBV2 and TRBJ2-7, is EPEVTQTPSHQVTQMGQEVILRCVPISNHLYFYWYRQILGQKVEFLVSFYNNEISEKSEIFDDQFSVERPDGSNFTLKIRSTKLEDSAMYFCASRQDGLYYYEQYFGPGTRLTVT.